This T cell receptor (beta chain) was retrieved from a study of cytotoxic CD8 clonotypes in ibrutinib-treated CLL. Points from the study as a whole: Circulating CD8+ T-cell counts were tracked by baseline clonality, which exceeded that of age-matched healthy donors. Rare overall, public clonotypes shrank or held steady under therapy.

As to this clone: The antigen is undetermined.

The table came from immunoSEQ multiplex PCR; TCRdb's copy has only in-frame clones and leaves some out. Of under 300,000 clones detected, around 77% appear once; the ten largest clones hold about 5.7%. There are 15 residues in the CDR3. The V end lost 4 bases, the J end lost 4 bases, and 16 bases lay between the germline ends. In germline, CDR1 is SEHNR, CDR2 FQNEAQ (reference sequence). This material consisted of PBMCs, taken at disease progression, from a patient treated with ibrutinib. This clonotype was obtained from a human donor with chronic lymphocytic leukemia. The V and J genes are TRBV7-9 and TRBJ1-2, with D uncertain. The CDR3 nucleotides are TGTGCCAGCAGCTCGGGTCCGACCCCGCCCTATGGCTACACCTTC. Translating gives CASSSGPTPPYGYTF.